These 26 T cell receptor beta chains were sequenced from one sample in a study of blood T cells in healthy people across ages. Using a J-beta primer mix together with a sample-barcoded 5' primer, a second PCR was run for roughly 6 to 12 cycles. TCRdb called the 5' RACE reads again in MiXCR, with one record for every CDR3 protein. Counted here are some 1.7 million distinct CDR3 sequences, under 30% occurring once; the ten biggest clones make up more than 6%. Sample: blood. These receptors originate from a woman aged 30 to 39 in good health.

Many counts were recorded for this clonotype. The V call is TRBV29-1, the J call TRBJ2-2; D call uncertain. This CDR3 spans 12 amino acids. V lost 4 bases to trimming and J lost 1 base, with 4 bases between them. Per the germline V gene, CDR1 is SQVTM and CDR2 is ANQGSEA. The CDR3 spells CSVAGNTGELFF. The CDR3 DNA is TGCAGCGTTGCGGGGAACACCGGGGAGCTGTTTTTT.

The chain is built from TRBV18 and TRBJ1-1; perhaps TRBD1 as D (5 bases). V dropped 5 bases and J dropped 7 bases, with 17 bases sitting between them. Germline CDR1 reads KGHSH; CDR2 reads LQKENI. This CDR3 comprises 14 residues. CDR3 coding DNA: TGTGCCAGCTCATCATTGGCGGGGACCGGTGAAGCTTTCTTT. Translation: CASSSLAGTGEAFF.

In its sample, this clonotype was seen many times. This rearrangement joins TRBV20-1 to TRBJ2-3; D may be TRBD2 (5 bases). CDR1 is DFQATT and CDR2 is SNEGSKA in the germline V gene (reference sequence). The CDR3 has 16 residues. The V end was cut by 4 bases, the J end by 0 bases, with 17 bases between. The CDR3 protein is CSANSRSSYSTDTQYF. CDR3 bases: TGCAGTGCTAACAGTCGGTCTAGCTACAGCACAGATACGCAGTATTTT.

The V gene is TRBV12-3 or TRBV12-4, the J gene TRBJ2-4; TRBD1 might be the D (6 bases). CDR3 length: 14 amino acids. The V end was cut by 7 bases, the J end by 13 bases, with 23 bases between. In DNA form, the CDR3 reads TGTGCCAGCACCTTGGGACAAAACTACAATGAGCAGTACTTC. As protein: CASTLGQNYNEQYF.

This clonotype has ten or more counts. The gene calls are TRBV12-3 or TRBV12-4 and TRBJ2-7, with 11 bases that match TRBD2. V gave up 6 bases and J gave up 1 base; unmatched junction bases: 8. This CDR3 comprises 16 residues. CDR3 sequence: CASSPHLAGGSYEQYF. DNA for the CDR3: TGTGCCAGCAGCCCCCACCTAGCGGGAGGTTCCTACGAGCAGTACTTC.

As for this clonotype: At one boundary the junction diverges from the germline segment, which might be a read error. The rearrangement joins TRBV5-1 to TRBJ1-4; tentatively, D is TRBD1 (5 bases). The germline V gene has CDR1 SGHRS and CDR2 YFSETQ. This CDR3 is 17 amino acids long. The CDR3 DNA sequence: TGCGTCAGCAGCTTGGGACCAGCGGGGGGAAACAATGAAAAACTGTTTTTT. This encodes CVSSLGPAGGNNEKLFF.

V usage is TRBV6-6 and J usage is TRBJ2-5; D not resolved. Deletions cut 6 bases from V and 1 base from J, with 6 bases between. The CDR3 sequence is 12 residues long. Germline V gene data show CDR1 as MNHNY and CDR2 as SVGAGI (reference sequence). CDR3 bases: TGTGCCAGCAGAATAGGCCAAGAGACCCAGTACTTC. This codes for CASRIGQETQYF.

This chain connects TRBV7-2 to TRBJ2-7, with D hard to call. The CDR3 has 16 residues. Trimming took off 0 bases at V and 0 bases at J, with 12 bases between the two ends. Germline assignment: CDR1 SGHTA and CDR2 FQGNSA. CDR3 residues: CASSLATAFDSYEQYF. CDR3 in DNA: TGTGCCAGCAGCTTAGCCACAGCATTCGACTCCTACGAGCAGTACTTC.

This clonotype was seen repeatedly, ten times or more. CDR3 amino acids: CASSPHLDGYEQYF. Here the CDR3 DNA reads TGCGCCAGCAGCCCACACTTGGACGGCTACGAGCAGTACTTC. V is TRBV4-3 and J is TRBJ2-7; no definite D call. Trimming removed 4 bases from V and 3 bases from J, with 13 bases in between. The V gene's germline CDR1 is LGHNA and CDR2 YSLEER. There are 14 residues in the CDR3.

CDR3 sequence: CASSVGRASNEQFF. The CDR3 coding sequence is TGTGCCAGCAGCGTGGGCAGGGCCTCCAATGAGCAGTTCTTC. This chain uses TRBV9 with TRBJ2-1; tentative D call: TRBD1 (5 bases). From germline, CDR1 is SGDLS and CDR2 YYNGEE. The CDR3 has 14 residues. Trimming removed 2 bases at V and 6 bases at J, with 12 bases between.

The V call is TRBV28, the J call TRBJ2-3; D assignment may be TRBD1 or TRBD2 (6 bases each). The V end lost 7 bases, the J end lost 6 bases, and 11 bases lay between the germline ends. Germline V gives CDR1 MDHEN, CDR2 SYDVKM. The CDR3 runs 12 residues. CDR3 sequence: CASKGGGDTQYF. The CDR3 DNA sequence: TGTGCCAGCAAGGGGGGTGGGGATACGCAGTATTTT.

The chain carries TRBV5-4 and TRBJ2-3; 7 bases are shared with TRBD2. The germline CDR1 and CDR2 sequences are SGHNT and YYREEE (reference sequence). The CDR3 runs 15 residues. Germline trimming cut 1 base from V and 4 bases from J; bases unmatched to any gene: 6. CDR3 loop: CASSLSWTRADTQYF. The CDR3 region has the DNA TGTGCCAGCAGCTTGTCTTGGACTAGGGCAGATACGCAGTATTTT.

This clonotype has a count of ten or more. The gene calls are TRBV20-1 and TRBJ2-7; 8 nucleotides line up with TRBD1. Germline loops: CDR1 DFQATT, CDR2 SNEGSKA (reference sequence). The CDR3 loop spans 13 amino acids. Trimming at V came to 6 bases and at J to 2 bases, leaving 6 bases not matched to a gene. CDR3 amino acids: CSANGQGTYEQYF. The CDR3 region has the DNA TGCAGTGCGAACGGACAGGGTACCTACGAGCAGTACTTC.

On this clonotype: At one end the junction does not follow the germline gene, possibly because of a read error. V and J are TRBV7-2 and TRBJ1-4; 8 positions match TRBD1. The germline V gene has CDR1 SGHTA and CDR2 FQGNSA. The CDR3 covers 16 residues. The CDR3 protein is CASSLFTGGKNEKRFF. As DNA, the CDR3 is TGTGCCAGCAGCTTATTCACAGGGGGAAAGAATGAAAAACGGTTTTTT. The full variable domain, with the rest looked up from reference TRBV7-2 and TRBJ1-4, is GAGVSQSPSNKVTEKGKDVELRCDPISGHTALYWYRQSLGQGLEFLIYFQGNSAPDKSGLPSDRFSAERTGGSVSTLTIQRTQQEDSAVYLCASSLFTGGKNEKRFFGSGTQLSVL.

The V call is TRBV12-3 or TRBV12-4, the J call TRBJ1-1; 7 bases are shared with TRBD1. The CDR3 is 14 residues long. The V and J ends lost 6 bases and 3 bases, in that order; junction bases with no gene match: 7. This chain's CDR3 is CASRHRGAYTEAFF. The CDR3 DNA sequence: TGTGCCAGCAGGCACAGGGGCGCTTACACTGAAGCTTTCTTT.

This clonotype was seen a handful of times. CDR3 bases: TGCAGTGCACCGGGGCGACCCACCGGGGAGCTGTTTTTT. Translating it yields CSAPGRPTGELFF. The chain carries TRBV20-1 and TRBJ2-2, with D tentatively TRBD1 or TRBD2 (5 bases each). This CDR3 is 13 amino acids long. Germline CDR1 reads DFQATT; CDR2 reads SNEGSKA (reference sequence). Deletions cut 6 bases from V and 4 bases from J, with 12 bases between.

V usage is TRBV7-2 and J usage is TRBJ2-1, with D uncertain. This CDR3 has 16 amino acids. The V gene's germline CDR1 is SGHTA and CDR2 FQGNSA. V was trimmed by 0 bases and J by 7 bases, leaving 16 bases between them. The CDR3 reads CASSLALAFVVNEQFF. The CDR3, as DNA: TGTGCCAGCAGCTTAGCGTTAGCTTTTGTTGTGAATGAGCAGTTCTTC.

The chain combines TRBV6-2 or TRBV6-3 with TRBJ2-1; no firm D call. CDR1 and CDR2 (germline): MNHEY, SVGEGT. The CDR3 is 11 amino acids. The V gene lost 5 bases and the J gene lost 9 bases, with 8 bases spanning the gap. This CDR3 is CASSMSGEQFF. Here the CDR3 DNA reads TGTGCCAGCAGTATGTCCGGTGAGCAGTTCTTC.

This clonotype was counted between two and nine times. This chain joins TRBV3-1 and TRBJ1-2; D is undetermined. The CDR3 extends over 16 amino acids. V lost 6 bases, J lost 4 bases, and 21 bases lay in between. Germline-derived CDR1 and CDR2 are LGHDT and YNNKEL (reference sequence). In DNA form, the CDR3 reads TGTGCCAGCAGGGGGTACAGCCCAAACACCCGCTATGGCTACACCTTC. As protein: CASRGYSPNTRYGYTF.

This clonotype was picked up one time. The chain employs TRBV6-1 and TRBJ2-3; 11 bases line up with TRBD2. Germline CDR1 and CDR2: MNHNS and SASEGT. V lost 2 bases and J lost 0; bases outside the gene matches: 4. CDR3 length: 17 amino acids. The CDR3 DNA reads as TGTGCCAGCAGTGAAAGGCTAGCGGGGGGTAGCACAGATACGCAGTATTTT. This encodes CASSERLAGGSTDTQYF.

CDR3 amino acids: CSAPRQGIYGYTF. The CDR3 DNA follows: TGCAGTGCCCCCCGACAGGGGATCTATGGCTACACCTTC. V and J are TRBV20-1 and TRBJ1-2, with TRBD1 matching over 8 bases. Germline V gene sequence: CDR1 DFQATT, CDR2 SNEGSKA (reference sequence). Trimming took 6 bases from V and 4 from J; bases not matched to a gene: 7. The CDR3 has 13 amino acids.

The rearrangement joins TRBV12-3 or TRBV12-4 to TRBJ2-5; the match to TRBD2 covers 10 bases. The trim removed 5 bases at V and 6 bases at J, leaving 12 bases unmatched. The CDR3 is 16 residues long. Written as DNA, the CDR3 is TGTGCCAGCAGTCTTAGGGGAGCGGGAGGGCCGAAGACCCAGTACTTC. Residues: CASSLRGAGGPKTQYF.

About this clonotype itself: A much larger clonotype is one base distant, so this may be a read error. The chain combines TRBV2 with TRBJ2-5; TRBD1 is a possible D gene (6 bases). The better agreement between TRBJ2-7 and the DNA end casts doubt on the J call. CDR3 length: 14 amino acids. Germline CDR1 SNHLY, CDR2 FYNNEI. The CDR3 sequence: CASSGTAPWSEQYF. The CDR3 nucleotides read TGTGCCAGCAGTGGGACAGCTCCCTGGAGCGAGCAGTACTTC.

DNA for the CDR3: TGTGCCAGCACCAACGGACAGGGCAAGCAGTACTTC. Amino acid sequence: CASTNGQGKQYF. The chain is built from TRBV28 and TRBJ2-4, with TRBD1 matching over 8 bases. The CDR3 sequence is 12 residues long. After removal of 7 bases from V and 13 bases from J, the junction contained 9 bases not matched to a gene. The germline V gene encodes CDR1 MDHEN and CDR2 SYDVKM.

This clonotype appeared many times. This chain links TRBV6-1 with TRBJ2-1, with a possible D match to TRBD2 (6 bases). This CDR3 is 14 amino acids long. Germline CDR1 is MNHNS and CDR2 is SASEGT. V was trimmed by 8 bases and J by 6 bases, leaving 17 bases between them. This CDR3 is CASGRLEHANEQFF. The CDR3 DNA reads TGTGCCAGCGGGAGACTAGAACATGCCAATGAGCAGTTCTTC.

A few counts support this clonotype. The chain combines TRBV7-6 with TRBJ2-1; 9 nucleotides agree with TRBD1. Germline lookup yields CDR1 SGHVS and CDR2 FNYEAQ. The CDR3 loop spans 15 amino acids. Unmatched junction bases numbered 8, after V lost 5 bases and J lost 6 bases. In DNA, the CDR3 is TGTGCCAGCAGCATGACCGGGACAGGGAGCAATGAGCAGTTCTTC. It encodes CASSMTGTGSNEQFF. The variable domain in full, with the rest retrieved from reference TRBV7-6 and TRBJ2-1, is GAGVSQSPRYKVTKRGQDVALRCDPISGHVSLYWYRQALGQGPEFLTYFNYEAQQDKSGLPNDRFSAERPEGSISTLTIQRTEQRDSAMYRCASSMTGTGSNEQFFGPGTRLTVL.